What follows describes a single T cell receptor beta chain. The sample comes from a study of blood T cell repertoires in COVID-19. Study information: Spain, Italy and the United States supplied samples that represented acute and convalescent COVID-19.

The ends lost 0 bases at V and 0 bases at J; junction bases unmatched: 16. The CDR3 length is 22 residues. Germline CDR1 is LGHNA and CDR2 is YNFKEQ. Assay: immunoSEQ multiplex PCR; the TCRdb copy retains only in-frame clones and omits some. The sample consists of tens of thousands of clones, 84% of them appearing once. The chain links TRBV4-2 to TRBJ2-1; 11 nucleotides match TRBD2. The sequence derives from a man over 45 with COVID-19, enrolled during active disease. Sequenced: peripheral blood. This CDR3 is CASSQDPRPASGGYTSYNEQFF. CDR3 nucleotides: TGTGCCAGCAGCCAAGACCCGCGGCCGGCTAGCGGGGGGTACACCTCCTACAATGAGCAGTTCTTC.